This T cell receptor (beta chain) derives from a study of blood T cell repertoires in COVID-19 (dated by TCRdb to the early 2020s). Describing the broader study: Samples covering the acute and convalescent phases of COVID-19 were provided by collaborators in the United States, Italy and Spain. The material from the prospective study consisted of cDNA or gDNA derived from T cells, B-cell-depleted T cells, or PBMCs. Deeply sampled blood TCRbeta repertoires from subjects exposed to, actively infected with, or recovered from COVID-19 were included in the dataset. Nearly every sample came with metadata listing a de-identified subject ID, COVID-19 status, age in years and sex. HLA class I and class II types, where available, came from metadata supplied by the sample provider rather than from assay-based typing. The samples were drawn from the first 160 participants of the ongoing ImmuneRACE study and from 950 to 1,500 subjects provided by 6 global collaborators. The repertoires were made available in a free public database intended to serve as a resource for research on the immune response to SARS-CoV-2. The study at large found these results: Clinical and demographic metadata were provided uncurated, with the amount varying by source and participant.

Concerning this clone itself: There is no known antigen for this receptor. Per-base quality was not reported, and no clone a single base away is much larger than it.

The collaborating institutions used their own protocols to collect whole blood in K2EDTA tubes. For TCRbeta analysis, collaborator samples were shipped as frozen whole blood, as isolated PBMCs, or as DNA extracted from either sample type. TCRbeta CDR3 regions were amplified from genomic DNA using the immunoSEQ Assay, a bias-controlled multiplex PCR. Processing in the source paper ran as follows. Nucleated cell counts per sample were estimated from amplification of reference gene primers within the assay. Sequence reads were collapsed and filtered to measure the absolute abundance of every unique TCRbeta CDR3 rearrangement. For each sample, productive Simpson clonality was calculated as the square root of Simpson's diversity index over productive rearrangements. In TCRdb, the immuneACCESS table is reduced to in-frame sequences with V and J assigned. These tables do not hold every clone; where another copy was compared, an unresolved V gene accounts for under half, and the others remain unexplained. V and J calls and clone size follow that table, whereas D and trimming were derived from the DNA. The table for this sample lists 170,000 or so clones; roughly 80% of them were counted only once. The ten largest account for 13% to 15% of the sample.

This receptor was taken from a man between 18 and 35 years old with active or convalescent COVID-19. Input material: peripheral blood.

The base sequence is TGTGCCAGCAGTCTCGGGGGGGGCCGCCAAGAGACCCAGTACTTC. It translates as CASSLGGGRQETQYF. In this chain, TRBV6-6 is recombined with TRBJ2-5, with 8 bases matching TRBD2. V loses 5 bases at its end and J loses 1 base; junction bases beyond the gene matches: 6. The germline V gene encodes CDR1 MNHNY and CDR2 SVGAGI (reference sequence). The CDR3 runs 15 residues from the cysteine to the phenylalanine. Only the CDR3 DNA is retained, 45 bases long and in frame from the first base.